The rows below give T cell receptor beta chains drawn from one sample of a study of blood T cell repertoires in COVID-19. This table comes from immunoSEQ multiplex PCR, and its TCRdb copy is limited to in-frame clones, with some not included. The sample lists about 250,000 clones; 75% to 90% were seen once. The specimen was PBMCs or T cells enriched from blood (not recorded which). These TCRs come from a young woman who had recovered from COVID-19. The CDR3 runs from the conserved cysteine through the conserved F or W. The order of the fields is V gene, CDR3 protein.

TRBV19 CASRPGGSTDTQYF
TRBV30 CAWSALVGQHNYGYTF
TRBV5-1 CASSLGQGWNTEAFF
TRBV4-1 CASSQEGGTGVATNEKLFF
TRBV3-1/TRBV3-2 CASSQLKGVWTNEKLFF
TRBV29-1 CSVRTGEGYGYTF
TRBV4-1 CASSQERSGGLGVDEQFF
TRBV19 CASSISKLWEQYF
TRBV5-1 CASSLGLITYEQYF
TRBV5-1 CASSLIGGGVATGELFF
TRBV5-1 CASRENTF